This is a list of T cell receptor beta chains from one sample in a study of T cell responses to AZD1222 COVID-19 vaccine. Assay used: immunoSEQ multiplex PCR; TCRdb lists only in-frame clones, some missing. Found here are under 75,000 clones, approximately 84% of them singletons; the top ten hold 17%. Sequenced material: peripheral blood, taken on day 0 of AZD1222 vaccination. All receptors derive from an adult in good health. The CDR3 runs from the conserved cysteine through the conserved F or W. D genes are given only for firm matches. Size tells how often a clone was seen (once, few, many) or the class of an expanded clone, and some rows leave it out.

V	D	length	J	size	CDR3	DNA
TRBV28	-	14	TRBJ1-6	-	CASSLTLEDSPLHF	TGTGCCAGCAGTTTAACCCTTGAGGATTCACCCCTCCACTTT
TRBV10-3	-	15	TRBJ1-5	-	CAISESTGSNQPQHF	TGTGCCATCAGTGAGTCAACAGGGAGCAATCAGCCCCAGCATTTT
TRBV7-2	TRBD1	14	TRBJ1-6	-	CASSLVDRGVPLHF	TGTGCCAGCAGCTTAGTGGACAGGGGAGTGCCCCTCCACTTT
TRBV21-1	-	17	TRBJ1-6	-	CASSKNRYGQTNSPLHF	TGTGCCAGCAGCAAAAACCGCTACGGGCAGACTAATTCACCCCTCCACTTT
TRBV28	TRBD2	15	TRBJ2-3	-	CASSPSGSGTDTQYF	TGTGCCAGCAGCCCGAGCGGGAGTGGCACAGATACGCAGTATTTT
TRBV5-1	-	14	TRBJ1-1	-	CASSGGGGYTEAFF	TGCGCCAGCAGTGGAGGTGGGGGATACACTGAAGCTTTCTTT
TRBV6-5	-	14	TRBJ1-1	-	CASSQRVMNTEAFF	TGTGCCAGCAGCCAGCGGGTCATGAACACTGAAGCTTTCTTT
TRBV30	TRBD1	13	TRBJ1-2	-	CAWSPGGSYGYTF	TGTGCCTGGAGTCCAGGGGGCAGCTATGGCTACACCTTC
TRBV20-1	TRBD2	15	TRBJ2-7	-	CSASGRLAGGFEQYF	TGCAGTGCTAGTGGTCGACTAGCGGGAGGTTTCGAGCAGTACTTC
TRBV25-1	TRBD1	13	TRBJ1-4	-	CASFGQGGEKLFF	TGTGCCAGCTTTGGACAGGGCGGGGAAAAACTGTTTTTT
TRBV7-6	-	14	TRBJ1-1	-	CASSQSNQGTEAFF	TGTGCCAGCAGTCAATCCAACCAAGGGACTGAAGCTTTCTTT
TRBV25-1	-	13	TRBJ1-1	-	CASSGRLNTEAFF	TGTGCCAGCAGTGGTAGATTGAACACTGAAGCTTTCTTT
TRBV5-1	TRBD1	13	TRBJ2-3	-	CASSPDRVDTQYF	TGCGCCAGCAGCCCGGACAGGGTAGATACGCAGTATTTT
TRBV6-5	-	14	TRBJ1-1	-	CASSQGGVNTEAFF	TGTGCCAGCAGCCAAGGGGGGGTAAACACTGAAGCTTTCTTT
TRBV7-7	-	15	TRBJ2-3	-	CASSRSDSAKDTQYF	TGTGCTAGCAGCCGATCGGACAGTGCAAAAGATACGCAGTATTTT
TRBV4-1	TRBD2	16	TRBJ2-3	once	CASSQDTSGGADTQYF	TGCGCCAGCAGCCAAGATACTAGCGGGGGGGCAGATACGCAGTATTTT
TRBV29-1	-	13	TRBJ1-1	once	CSVRGGGNTEAFF	TGCAGCGTCAGAGGGGGGGGGAACACTGAAGCTTTCTTT
TRBV7-2	-	15	TRBJ2-5	-	CASSRHRDPRETQYF	TGTGCCAGCAGCCGCCACAGAGACCCACGGGAGACCCAGTACTTC
TRBV6-5	-	11	TRBJ2-7	-	CASRVHYEQYF	TGTGCCAGCAGGGTTCACTACGAGCAGTACTTC
TRBV27	TRBD1	15	TRBJ1-3	-	CASSSGQGSGNTIYF	TGTGCCAGCAGTTCCGGACAGGGCTCTGGAAACACCATATATTTT
TRBV5-1	-	16	TRBJ1-6	-	CASSLYRQTHNSPLHF	TGCGCCAGCAGCTTGTACCGACAGACTCATAATTCACCCCTCCACTTT
TRBV2	TRBD1	14	TRBJ1-2	-	CASRGDRETYGYTF	TGTGCCAGCAGAGGGGACAGGGAAACCTATGGCTACACCTTC
TRBV19	-	15	TRBJ1-5	-	CASTLRGGSNQPQHF	TGTGCCAGTACCCTACGGGGGGGGAGCAATCAGCCCCAGCATTTT
TRBV9	-	16	TRBJ2-3	-	CASSVDSLGAIDTQYF	TGTGCCAGCAGCGTAGACTCCCTCGGGGCGATAGATACGCAGTATTTT
TRBV5-1	-	13	TRBJ2-5	-	CASSLKVGGTQYF	TGCGCCAGCAGCTTGAAGGTTGGGGGGACCCAGTACTTC
TRBV10-3	-	13	TRBJ1-2	-	CAISDPRTEGYTF	TGTGCCATCAGTGATCCGAGGACCGAAGGCTACACCTTC
TRBV25-1	-	14	TRBJ1-1	-	CASSEWGRNTEAFF	TGTGCCAGCAGTGAATGGGGACGGAACACTGAAGCTTTCTTT
TRBV6-5	-	11	TRBJ2-7	-	CASRTTYEQYF	TGTGCCAGCAGGACCACCTACGAGCAGTACTTC
TRBV12-3/TRBV12-4	-	13	TRBJ2-7	-	CASRQPGPYEQYF	TGTGCCAGCAGGCAACCGGGACCCTACGAGCAGTACTTC
TRBV7-3	TRBD1	15	TRBJ2-3	once	CASSFDRGGADTQYF	TGTGCCAGCAGTTTTGACAGGGGAGGCGCAGATACGCAGTATTTT
TRBV7-8	-	13	TRBJ1-2	once	CASSLSGLDGYTF	TGTGCCAGCAGCTTGTCCGGTTTGGATGGCTACACCTTC
TRBV5-5	-	13	TRBJ2-3	-	CASSFVSTDTQYF	TGTGCCAGCAGCTTCGTCAGCACAGATACGCAGTATTTT
TRBV4-1	TRBD1	15	TRBJ1-2	-	CASSPPRDRPTGYTF	TGCGCCAGCAGCCCACCCAGGGACAGGCCCACTGGCTACACCTTC
TRBV10-3	-	12	TRBJ2-3	-	CAIRGSHDTQYF	TGTGCCATAAGGGGGTCCCACGATACGCAGTATTTT
TRBV30	TRBD1	14	TRBJ2-2	-	CAWSGGQETGELFF	TGTGCCTGGAGTGGGGGACAGGAGACCGGGGAGCTGTTTTTT
TRBV5-4	-	13	TRBJ2-7	-	CASSLVGDYEQYF	TGTGCCAGCAGCTTGGTTGGGGACTACGAGCAGTACTTC
TRBV27	-	12	TRBJ2-5	-	CASRDREETQYF	TGTGCCAGCAGGGACAGAGAAGAGACCCAGTACTTC
TRBV7-8	TRBD2	16	TRBJ2-1	-	CASSWTSGGVGLEQFF	TGTGCCAGCAGCTGGACTAGCGGGGGGGTCGGTCTTGAGCAGTTCTTC
TRBV5-8	-	14	TRBJ2-3	-	CASSLWISTDTQYF	TGTGCCAGCAGCTTGTGGATTAGCACAGATACGCAGTATTTT
TRBV6-2/TRBV6-3	-	16	TRBJ1-1	-	CASSYPLRAMNTEAFF	TGTGCCAGCAGTTACCCTCTGAGGGCCATGAACACTGAAGCTTTCTTT